This TCR beta chain was identified in a study of T cells after yellow fever vaccination (dated by TCRdb to about 2019). With respect to the entire study: The SMART-Seq v4 Ultra Low Input RNA kit was used to prepare libraries from fractions with low cell numbers. Bulk TCR alpha and beta repertoires were sequenced longitudinally to track T-cell clones before and after primary and booster YFV17D yellow fever vaccination. Two healthy male donors, one aged 18 to 30 and one aged 30 to 40 years, made up the cohort. Bulk PBMC replicates and cell subsets were isolated from blood drawn at multiple timepoints before and after both primary and secondary immunization.

TCR cDNA was synthesized by 5'RACE template switching, through which a universal primer site and unique molecular identifiers were introduced. Priming for cDNA synthesis came from both the TCR alpha and TCR beta constant segments. Libraries were amplified in two PCR steps, with sample barcodes and sequencing adapters added in the second step. Libraries were sequenced on Illumina HiSeq 2500 (2x100 bp) or NovaSeq (2x150 bp). As for how the authors treated the data: Demultiplexing of reads and collapsing into UMI consensus sequences were performed with MIGEC, and V(D)J alignment was carried out with MiXCR. Vaccine-responding clonotypes were defined with edgeR using replicate PBMC samples, requiring FDR below 0.01 and a log2 fold change above 5 up to day 15. CD4 or CD8 identity was assigned to each bulk clonotype according to whether the clonotype was present at higher abundance in the sequenced CD4 repertoire or the sequenced CD8 repertoire. The public reads were quality trimmed at Q25 with fastp and then assembled into clones with MiXCR by TCRdb, keeping productive beta chains. CDR3 protein duplicates are merged, each entry listing the most common genes and DNA. The V and J calls and clone size are TCRdb's, not the authors'. The sample records 450,000 to 550,000 distinct CDR3 sequences, about a fifth of which are singletons. Clones ranked in the top ten supply 14% of the sample.

Sample treatment or condition, as interpreted from the label and publication: live attenuated yellow fever vaccine strain. Two biological replicates of bulk PBMCs were collected at each blood-draw timepoint. A standard Ficoll-Paque protocol was used to isolate PBMCs from peripheral blood. RNA was extracted with TriZol from bulk PBMCs, CD4 and CD8 fractions, and dextramer-positive and dextramer-negative fractions. The investigation overall reported the following: Because only a couple of donors were included in the study, the extent to which the findings can be generalized is limited. Compared with the primary T-cell response, the secondary T-cell response was weaker but faster, peaking on day 5 rather than day 15. Because abundant contaminating clonotypes from the bulk population could be contained in FACS-sorted repertoires, computational filtering was required. Most clones expanded after primary vaccination (approximately 95% of CD4 and roughly 91% of CD8) were re-detected after the booster, suggesting that broad memory maintenance occurred. A small fraction of clonotypes showed up in both the CD4 and CD8 compartments, probably as a result of convergent recombination.

As for this clonotype: What this receptor recognizes is not known. No quality values exist for individual bases; no much larger clone is one base distant.

V trim: 5 bases; J trim: 5 bases; unmatched bases: 5. The CDR3 numbers 14 residues from cysteine through phenylalanine. The kept DNA is CDR3 alone, 42 bases in frame from the first base. Taken from the germline V gene (reference sequence), the CDR1 and CDR2 loops are DFQATT and SNEGSKA. Sequencing was performed on PBMCs, taken 15 days after the yellow fever booster vaccination. This sequence originates from a man between 25 and 39 years old who received the YFV17D yellow fever vaccine. Here the chain combines TRBV20-1 and TRBJ2-5, with 13 middle bases fitting TRBD2. CDR3 region: CSAGGLAGYETQYF. The nucleotide sequence reads TGCAGTGCTGGGGGACTAGCGGGATATGAGACCCAGTACTTC.